A selection of T cell receptor beta chains follows, all from one sample in a study of neoadjuvant anti-PD-1 for oral cavity cancer. Generated by immunoSEQ multiplex PCR, the TCRdb table keeps only in-frame clones and is missing some. The data show about 14,000 clones, roughly two thirds seen once. The sample here was PBMCs, taken before nivolumab (anti-PD-1) treatment. The receptors derive from a person between 35 and 79 years old with oral cavity squamous cell carcinoma. CDR3s include the opening cysteine and the closing phenylalanine or tryptophan. Fields, in order: D gene, clone size, J gene, V gene, CDR3 protein, CDR3 DNA. A D gene is named only where the DNA matches it firmly. The size of a clone is reported for some rows only, either as once, few or many, or as a class for expanded clones.

>.|.|TRBJ1-2|TRBV4-1
CASSSRWGGGYGYTF
TGCGCCAGCAGCTCCCGTTGGGGAGGGGGCTATGGCTACACCTTC
>.|.|TRBJ1-3|TRBV5-1
CASSPFRQSSGNTIYF
TGCGCCAGCAGCCCTTTCCGACAGAGCTCTGGAAACACCATATATTTT
>.|few|TRBJ1-2|TRBV6-5
CASSYEGGYTF
TGTGCCAGCAGTTACGAGGGTGGCTACACCTTC
>.|once|TRBJ1-5|TRBV12-5
CASGRDASNQPQHF
TGTGCTAGTGGGCGGGACGCAAGCAATCAGCCCCAGCATTTT
>.|few|TRBJ2-7|TRBV11-2
CASSLIRGAYEQYF
TGTGCCAGCAGCTTAATCAGGGGTGCTTACGAGCAGTACTTC
>.|.|TRBJ2-2|TRBV9
CASSVGGRTTGELFF
TGTGCCAGCAGCGTAGGTGGGAGAACCACCGGGGAGCTGTTTTTT
>TRBD1|.|TRBJ2-7|TRBV30
CAWSRRDRTFPEQYF
TGTGCCTGGAGTCGTAGGGACAGGACGTTCCCCGAGCAGTACTTC
>.|once|TRBJ1-2|TRBV27
CASSLSGVDGYTF
TGTGCCAGCAGTTTAAGCGGGGTGGATGGCTACACCTTC
>TRBD2|once|TRBJ2-7|TRBV9
CASSPQGGDTYEQYF
TGTGCCAGCAGCCCCCAGGGAGGGGATACCTACGAGCAGTACTTC
>.|.|TRBJ1-5|TRBV28
CASSFKLDPRPHQPQHF
TGTGCCAGCAGTTTTAAATTAGACCCCCGCCCTCATCAGCCCCAGCATTTT
>.|.|TRBJ2-7|TRBV15
CATSKNHRTTYEQYF
TGTGCCACCAGCAAGAACCATCGGACCACCTACGAGCAGTACTTC
>.|.|TRBJ1-1|TRBV5-6
CASSPTTLQGGGWRTEAFF
TGTGCCAGCAGCCCGACCACCCTACAGGGTGGGGGGTGGCGTACTGAAGCTTTCTTT
>.|.|TRBJ2-5|TRBV6-1
CASSLTSIPGETQYF
TGTGCCAGCAGCCTCACTTCAATTCCAGGAGAGACCCAGTACTTC
>TRBD1|.|TRBJ1-2|TRBV7-8
CASSQYRGRGIYGYTF
TGTGCCAGCAGCCAATACAGGGGCAGGGGGATCTATGGCTACACCTTC
>.|few|TRBJ1-3|TRBV9
CASSEGQFATSGNTIYF
TGTGCCAGCAGCGAGGGACAATTCGCCACTTCGGGAAACACCATATATTTT
>TRBD2|.|TRBJ2-7|TRBV28
CASSWTSGSIYEQYF
TGTGCCAGCAGCTGGACTAGCGGGAGTATATACGAGCAGTACTTC